This TCR beta chain was captured in a study of T cells in Graves' hyperthyroidism and ophthalmopathy (dated by TCRdb to 2018 to 2020). Concerning the study at large: Peripheral blood samples were taken at the time of initial diagnosis, prior to any treatment. A discovery cohort of about 95 patients, 43 with Graves' ophthalmopathy and approximately 57 with stable Graves' hyperthyroidism, was used to find distinguishing TCR V-J signatures. An independent validation cohort of 18 to 20 hyperthyroidism patients and some 15 patients who later progressed to ophthalmopathy tested prospective prediction of ophthalmopathy. The roughly 94 discovery patients were randomly split 7:3 into training and test sets. In addition, the study compared T-cell repertoires in thyroid tissue and in blood from several Graves' hyperthyroidism patients. After sampling, hyperthyroidism patients received methimazole starting at 30 mg daily, and ophthalmopathy patients received high-dose intravenous methylprednisolone. According to the paper, TCR Vbeta CDR3 sequencing was carried out on 135 peripheral blood samples, which came from 40 to 45 ophthalmopathy, 80 or so hyperthyroidism and roughly 17 progressor patients. What the authors observed across the whole study: Most expanded thyroid clonotypes (frequency above 0.001) were also detected in blood, suggesting blood repertoires may reflect thyroid immune responses. During validation, the model predicted progression to ophthalmopathy a median of about 6.5 months ahead of onset, with almost 71% sensitivity and 72% to 80% specificity. Sample size was not statistically predetermined, and investigators were not blinded to group allocation. In cross-validation, a model built on a 13 V-J signature told ophthalmopathy apart from stable hyperthyroidism with approximately 91% sensitivity and about 81% specificity, and in testing the same model reached 80%/75%.

Amplification of TCR beta CDR3 regions was carried out from RNA transcripts. The TCR CDR3 was subjected to a first round of RT-PCR using the HTBI primer set and the Qiagen OneStep RT-PCR kit. A second multiplex PCR round built the libraries, followed by size selection and purification. Libraries were sequenced paired-end with 100 bp reads on an Illumina HiSeq2000. As for how the authors treated the data: Raw data were processed with SOAPnuke, discarding reads with adapters, uncalled bases, mean Phred below 15, or no exact constant-primer or identifier match. High-quality paired reads were merged using COPE v1.2.5, and each unique nucleotide sequence was defined as a clonotype. MiTCR v1.1 was used to align clonotypes to the IMGT TRBV, TRBD and TRBJ reference segments. The analysis was restricted to V-J combinations with a frequency above 0.0001, which together covered 99% to 99.2% of the repertoires. The TCS score was defined as F50 (clonal expansion) divided by E x V (chaos), with BLOSUM62-based TCRdist calculated between CDR3 peptides within each V-J. Welch's t-statistics and random forest reduced 450 to 600 V-J features to under 15, which were used in a naive Bayes classifier (R e1071). The raw public reads went through TCRdb reprocessing: fastp at Q25, MiXCR clone calling, in-frame beta chains kept. Rows are combined by CDR3 protein, so each entry shows the most common genes and DNA. The V and J calls, along with clone size, are taken from TCRdb and not from the paper's own processing. The sample profile shows 500,000 to 650,000 distinct CDR3 sequences; more than 14% of them were found once. The ten largest clones capture under 15% of the sample.

There are 15 amino acids in the CDR3, from cysteine to phenylalanine inclusive. Of the read, only the CDR3 DNA is kept; its 45 bases are in frame from base 1. CDR1 KGHDR and CDR2 SFDVKD were looked up in the germline V gene. V is clipped by 4 bases and J by 8 bases, and the sequence between their germline boundaries is 16 bases long. Ophthalmopathy patients had moderately to severely active disease, Clinical Activity Score of at least 3, NOSPECS grade of at least 4, and duration under 3 months. Patients with uncontrolled infections, other autoimmune diseases, pregnancy or lactation were excluded. Diagnoses were based on clinical symptoms, serum thyroxine and TRAb, thyroid ultrasound and orbital computed tomography. PBMCs were isolated from approximately 10 ml of fresh peripheral blood by Ficoll-Paque density gradient centrifugation. Trizol reagent was used to extract total RNA, and RNA quality was then checked on an Agilent 2100 Bioanalyzer.

Notes on this clonotype: The antigen it binds to is not known. No clone much larger than this one lies a single base away; base qualities are absent.

Input material: blood. This sequence originates from a woman in her fifties or sixties with Graves' ophthalmopathy. The chain was built from TRBV24-1 and TRBJ2-2; too little of a D gene remains to name it. The CDR3 region has the sequence CATSDPRGPGGELFF. The DNA reads as follows: TGTGCCACCAGTGACCCCCGAGGTCCGGGTGGGGAGCTGTTTTTT.